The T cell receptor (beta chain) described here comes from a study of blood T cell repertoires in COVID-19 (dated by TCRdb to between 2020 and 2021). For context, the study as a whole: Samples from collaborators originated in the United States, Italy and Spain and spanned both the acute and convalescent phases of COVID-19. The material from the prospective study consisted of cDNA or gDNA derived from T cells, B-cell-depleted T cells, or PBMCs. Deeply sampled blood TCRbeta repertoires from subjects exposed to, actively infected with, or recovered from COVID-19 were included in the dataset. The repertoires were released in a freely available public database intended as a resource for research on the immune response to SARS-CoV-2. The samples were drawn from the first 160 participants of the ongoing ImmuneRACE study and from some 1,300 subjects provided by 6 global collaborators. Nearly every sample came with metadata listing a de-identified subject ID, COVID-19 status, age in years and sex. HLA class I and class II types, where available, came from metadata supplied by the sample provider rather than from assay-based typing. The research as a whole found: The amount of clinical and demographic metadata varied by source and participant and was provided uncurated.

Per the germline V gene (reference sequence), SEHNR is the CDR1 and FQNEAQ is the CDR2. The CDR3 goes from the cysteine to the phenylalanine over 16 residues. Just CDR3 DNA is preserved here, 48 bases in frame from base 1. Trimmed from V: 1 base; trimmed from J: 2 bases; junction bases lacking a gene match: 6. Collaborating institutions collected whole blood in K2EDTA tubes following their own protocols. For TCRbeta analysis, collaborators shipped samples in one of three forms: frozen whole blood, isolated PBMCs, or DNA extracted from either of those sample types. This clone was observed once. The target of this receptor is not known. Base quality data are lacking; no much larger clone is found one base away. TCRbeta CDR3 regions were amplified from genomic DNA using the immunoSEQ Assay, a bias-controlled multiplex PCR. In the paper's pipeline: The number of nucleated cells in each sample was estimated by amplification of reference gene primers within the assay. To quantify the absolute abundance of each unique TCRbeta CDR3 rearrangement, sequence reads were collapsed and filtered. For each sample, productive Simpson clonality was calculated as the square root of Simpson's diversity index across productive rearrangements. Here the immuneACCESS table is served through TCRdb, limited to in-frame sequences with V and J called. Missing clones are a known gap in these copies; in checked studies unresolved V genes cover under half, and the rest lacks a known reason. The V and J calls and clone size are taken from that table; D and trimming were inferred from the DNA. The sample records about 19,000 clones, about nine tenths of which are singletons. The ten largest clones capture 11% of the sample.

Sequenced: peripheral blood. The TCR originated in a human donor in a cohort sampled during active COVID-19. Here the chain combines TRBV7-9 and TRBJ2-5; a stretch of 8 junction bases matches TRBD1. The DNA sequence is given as TGTGCCAGCAGCTTAGGCAGGGGGCCCGCACAAGAGACCCAGTACTTC. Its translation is CASSLGRGPAQETQYF.